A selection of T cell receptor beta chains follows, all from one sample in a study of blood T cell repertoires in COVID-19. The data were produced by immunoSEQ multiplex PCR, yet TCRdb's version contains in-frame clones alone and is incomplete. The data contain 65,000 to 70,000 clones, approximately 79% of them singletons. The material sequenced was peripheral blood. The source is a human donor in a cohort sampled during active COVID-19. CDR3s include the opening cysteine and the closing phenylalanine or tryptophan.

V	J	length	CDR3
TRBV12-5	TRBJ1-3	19	CASGLVQGTGTLSGNTIYF
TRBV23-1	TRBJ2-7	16	CASTQPRQGRSYEQYF
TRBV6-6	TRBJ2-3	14	CASRGPTNTDTQYF
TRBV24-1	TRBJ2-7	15	CATSAATGGVYEQYF
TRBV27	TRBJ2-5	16	CASSVGLAGGTGTQYF
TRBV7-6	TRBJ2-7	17	CASSPRGKRQGLYEQYF
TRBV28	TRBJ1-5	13	CASILQGDQPQHF
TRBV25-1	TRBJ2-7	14	CASSGIQGEHEQYF
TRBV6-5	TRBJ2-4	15	CASKPPGGVKNIQYF
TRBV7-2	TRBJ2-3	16	CASSFKSGSGADTQYF
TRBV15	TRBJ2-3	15	CATSRVLRGGDTQYF
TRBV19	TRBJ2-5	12	CATEDSLETQYF
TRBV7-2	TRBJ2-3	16	CASSLARDPGADTQYF
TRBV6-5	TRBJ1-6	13	CATGGTRNSPLHF
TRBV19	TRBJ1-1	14	CASIKVAGNTEAFF
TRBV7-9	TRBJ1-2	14	CASSGRDSDYGYTF
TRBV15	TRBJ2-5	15	CATSRDRWLGETQYF
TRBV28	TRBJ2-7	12	CARDTVSYEQYF
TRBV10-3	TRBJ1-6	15	CAIRGGQSYNSPLHF
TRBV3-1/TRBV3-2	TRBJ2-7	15	CASSQLMDSSYEQYF
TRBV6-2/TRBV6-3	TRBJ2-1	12	CASSYFIGYQFF
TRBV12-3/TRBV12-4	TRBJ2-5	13	CASTPTNQETQYF
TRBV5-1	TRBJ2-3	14	CASNPGQGTDTQYF
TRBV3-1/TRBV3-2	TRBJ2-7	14	CASSQDLAAYEQYF
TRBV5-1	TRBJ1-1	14	CASSLGQGRTEAFF
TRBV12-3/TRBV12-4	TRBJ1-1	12	CASSLRRTEAFF
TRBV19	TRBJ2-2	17	CASSTLQGAANTGELFF
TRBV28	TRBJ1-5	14	CASSLFGLGQPQHF
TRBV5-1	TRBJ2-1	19	CASSFRQARGFSSYNEQFF
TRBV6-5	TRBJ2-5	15	CASSLGTGGPETQYF
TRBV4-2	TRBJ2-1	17	CASSQDAASGPYNEQFF
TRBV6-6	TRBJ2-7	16	CASSYLGLAVTYEQYF
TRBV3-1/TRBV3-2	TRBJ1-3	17	CASSQVPGSLSGNTIYF
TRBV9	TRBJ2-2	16	CASTLHRDKNTGELFF
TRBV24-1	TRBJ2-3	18	CATSESAGLAGRTDTQYF
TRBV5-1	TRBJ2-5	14	CATNQQGHQETQYF
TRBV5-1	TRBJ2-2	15	CASSLADRLTGELFF
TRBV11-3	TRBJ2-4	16	CASSSGTSWGKNIQYF
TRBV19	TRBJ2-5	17	CASSIARTSGEGETQYF
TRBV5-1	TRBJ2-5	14	CASSLGTIQETQYF
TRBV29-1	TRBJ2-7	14	CSVGQDTSSYEQYF
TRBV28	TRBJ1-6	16	CASRPDSSSYNSPLHF
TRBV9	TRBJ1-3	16	CASSPRDRGAGNTIYF
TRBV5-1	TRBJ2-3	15	CASSPQGWDADTQYF
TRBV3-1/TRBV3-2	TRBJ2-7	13	CASSLGQSYEQYF
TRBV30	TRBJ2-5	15	CAWIPGQGNTATQYF
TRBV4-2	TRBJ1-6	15	CASSQDGTDYSPLHF
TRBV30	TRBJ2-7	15	CAWSGTSGGLYEQYF
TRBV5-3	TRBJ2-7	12	CARSLRGREQYF
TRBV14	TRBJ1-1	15	CASSHSLDRGTEAFF
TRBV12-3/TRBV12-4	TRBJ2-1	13	CASITGIYNEQFF